The T cell receptor beta chain under discussion was sequenced for a study of T cell responses to AZD1222 COVID-19 vaccine. General study points: AZD1222 recipients seropositive at baseline numbered only six or seven.

Measured with immunoSEQ multiplex PCR; TCRdb has only the in-frame clones, and not every one. The repertoire holds 150,000 or so clones, with roughly 91% as singletons. CDR1 is SGHRS, CDR2 YFSETQ, per germline. The CDR3 is made up of 15 amino acids. V shed 7 bases and J shed 3 bases, with 19 bases lying between them. About this clone itself: Its antigen is not identified.

Pooling of second doses given at about 4 or about 12 weeks was done. The material sequenced was peripheral blood, taken 28 days after the second AZD1222 dose. This chain connects TRBV5-1 to TRBJ1-2, with D tentatively TRBD1 (5 bases). This clonotype was sampled from an adult who received the AZD1222 COVID-19 vaccine. The CDR3, as DNA: TGCGCCAGCGGCGCTCAGGGTAGAGGGGACTATGGCTACACCTTC. Its translation is CASGAQGRGDYGYTF.